A selection of T cell receptor beta chains follows, all from one sample in a study of blood T cell repertoires in COVID-19. Repertoires were generated with immunoSEQ multiplex PCR, while TCRdb's copy carries only in-frame clones and drops some. The repertoire holds around 130,000 clones, with about four fifths as singletons. Sequencing used peripheral blood. The receptors here all came from a woman aged 60 to 75 with acute or convalescent COVID-19. Each CDR3 is given with its conserved first and last residue. The D gene is left open where the match is weak. A row's size may be missing; if present it is once, few, many or a size class.

v_call,clone_size,d_call,j_call,cdr3_nt,cdr3_aa
TRBV15,NA,NA,TRBJ1-1,TGTGCCACCAGCAGGGAAGCGCGGGGCGGGACTGAAGCTTTCTTT,CATSREARGGTEAFF
TRBV11-2,NA,TRBD2,TRBJ2-1,TGTGCCAGCAGCTTAAGGTGGGGGGGATCCTACAATGAGCAGTTCTTC,CASSLRWGGSYNEQFF
TRBV2,NA,NA,TRBJ1-1,TGTGCCAGCAGAGCCGGGACACTGGGGAAAGCTTTCTTT,CASRAGTLGKAFF
TRBV12-3/TRBV12-4,NA,NA,TRBJ1-1,TGTGCCAGCAGCCCCGGGGGCACTGAAGCTTTCTTT,CASSPGGTEAFF
TRBV2,NA,NA,TRBJ2-5,TGTGCCAGCAGAGCCTCAGGGGCAGAGACCCAGTACTTC,CASRASGAETQYF
TRBV6-5,NA,NA,TRBJ1-3,TGTGCCAGCAGTTACGTCAGGGGCTCCTCTGGAAACACCATATATTTT,CASSYVRGSSGNTIYF
TRBV5-3,NA,TRBD1,TRBJ1-2,TGTGCCAGAAGCCTCGACAGGGTGTGTGGCTACACCTTC,CARSLDRVCGYTF
TRBV30,NA,TRBD1,TRBJ1-4,TGTGCCTGGAACAGGGGGGAAGAAAAACTGTTTTTT,CAWNRGEEKLFF
TRBV29-1,NA,TRBD1,TRBJ1-4,TGCAGCGTTGATTTATCAGGGGGAGGCGAAAAACTGTTTTTT,CSVDLSGGGEKLFF
TRBV20-1,NA,TRBD2,TRBJ2-3,TGCAGTGCTAGTTCAGCGGGGGATAGCACAGATACGCAGTATTTT,CSASSAGDSTDTQYF
TRBV19,NA,NA,TRBJ1-2,TGTGCCAGTAATCTCGGCGGTAACTATGGCTACACCTTC,CASNLGGNYGYTF
TRBV5-1,NA,NA,TRBJ1-1,TGCGCCAGCAGCTCGCGGCGGGAGACTGAAGCTTTCTTT,CASSSRRETEAFF
TRBV7-2,NA,TRBD1,TRBJ1-1,TGTGCCAGCAGCACCCGACAGGGCGCAACTGAAGCTTTCTTT,CASSTRQGATEAFF
TRBV15,NA,NA,TRBJ2-2,TGTGCCACCAGCAGAGAACGGGAACCCGGGGAGCTGTTTTTT,CATSREREPGELFF
TRBV6-5,NA,NA,TRBJ1-2,TGTGCCAGCAGTTCGAGGAGGGACTATGGCTACACCTTC,CASSSRRDYGYTF
TRBV9,many,TRBD1,TRBJ1-3,TGTGCCAGCAGCGTAGCTACAGGGGCTAATCCTGGGACCATATATTTT,CASSVATGANPGTIYF
TRBV2,NA,NA,TRBJ2-5,TGTGCCAGCGTCCAGGACCTAAGGGGGTGGGAGACCCAGTACTTC,CASVQDLRGWETQYF
TRBV13,NA,NA,TRBJ1-1,TGTGCCAGCAGCCTTACAGGACGGTACACTGAAGCTTTCTTT,CASSLTGRYTEAFF
TRBV25-1,NA,TRBD1,TRBJ1-1,TGTGCCAGCAGTGAAACGCGGAGACAGGGGGCCACTGAAGCTTTCTTT,CASSETRRQGATEAFF
TRBV24-1,once,TRBD2,TRBJ2-5,TGTGCCACCAGCCATGGGAATAGCGGGGGGCAAGAGACCCAGTACTTC,CATSHGNSGGQETQYF
TRBV3-1/TRBV3-2,NA,NA,TRBJ1-3,TGTGCCAGCAGCCCCCTGGGGGGATCTGGAAACACCATATATTTT,CASSPLGGSGNTIYF
TRBV6-5,NA,TRBD1,TRBJ2-7,TGTGCCAGCAGCCCGGGACAGGGTTATCGGGAGCAGTACTTC,CASSPGQGYREQYF
TRBV12-3/TRBV12-4,NA,NA,TRBJ2-7,TGTGCCAGCACACCAGGGGAGGGCTACGAGCAGTACTTC,CASTPGEGYEQYF
TRBV30,NA,TRBD2,TRBJ2-1,TGTGCCTGGGCTAGCGGGGGGACCAATGAGCAGTTCTTC,CAWASGGTNEQFF
TRBV18,few,NA,TRBJ2-3,TGTGCCAGCTCCCGGACGGGGATGAGCACCGCCCCAGATACGCAGTATTTT,CASSRTGMSTAPDTQYF
TRBV18,NA,TRBD1,TRBJ1-5,TGTGCCAGCTCTCCTGGACAGGGTAGGGATCAGCCCCAGCATTTT,CASSPGQGRDQPQHF
TRBV19,NA,TRBD1,TRBJ1-2,TGTGCCAGTAGCAAACCGGGGACAGCCGGAGGACACTATGGCTACACCTTC,CASSKPGTAGGHYGYTF
TRBV25-1,NA,NA,TRBJ1-2,TGTGCCAGCAGTGAATACGGGGGAGTCTATGGCTACACCTTC,CASSEYGGVYGYTF
TRBV15,NA,NA,TRBJ1-4,TGTGCCACCAGCAGGGGCCGCGACAGGATGACGGAACTGTTTTTT,CATSRGRDRMTELFF
TRBV6-4,once,TRBD2,TRBJ2-3,TGTGCCAGCAGTGACTCGACTAGCGGGGGAGATACGCAGTATTTT,CASSDSTSGGDTQYF
TRBV3-1/TRBV3-2,NA,NA,TRBJ1-2,TGTGCCAGCAGCCAAGCTGAGAATGGCTACACCTTC,CASSQAENGYTF
TRBV7-3,NA,NA,TRBJ2-7,TGTGCCAGCAGCATCTTCCCGTCCCTGTTCAACATTCCCTACAGCTCCTACGAGCAGTACTTC,CASSIFPSLFNIPYSSYEQYF
TRBV12-5,NA,NA,TRBJ1-1,TGTGCTAGTGGTTTGGTTTTGTTAACAGGCTCCCCAGAAGCTTTCTTT,CASGLVLLTGSPEAFF
TRBV4-1,NA,NA,TRBJ2-1,TGCGCCAGCAGTAGCGGCAATGAGCAGTTCTTC,CASSSGNEQFF
TRBV6-5,once,TRBD1,TRBJ1-5,TGTGCCAGCAGTTCTTTGCAGGGGGCAGGCAATCAGCCCCAGCATTTT,CASSSLQGAGNQPQHF
TRBV12-3/TRBV12-4,NA,NA,TRBJ2-2,TGTGCCAGCAAACTCACCGGGGAGCTGTTTTTT,CASKLTGELFF
TRBV27,NA,NA,TRBJ1-2,TGTGCCAGCAGTCTCGCTGGGGGCGTAAGTGGCTACACCTTC,CASSLAGGVSGYTF